Sequencing of this T cell receptor (beta chain) was carried out in a study of blood T cell repertoires in COVID-19. As for the study in general: Acute-phase and convalescent COVID-19 samples originated in the United States, Italy and Spain.

As originally analysed: The authors estimated nucleated cell counts from reference gene primer amplification. Clones were sequenced by immunoSEQ multiplex PCR, and TCRdb holds only the in-frame ones, with some missing. That table is the source of V, J and clone size, and D and trimming were worked out from the DNA. The table includes about 310,000 clones, approximately 86% detected once. Participant-given clinical history determined each cohort assignment. Cohort 3 recovered donors had two negative PCRs, clearance, or symptom resolution. Germline CDR1 reads ENHRY; CDR2 reads SYGVKD. The CDR3 covers 14 residues. Trimming removed 7 bases at V and 1 base at J, with 14 bases between.

This chain connects TRBV10-3 to TRBJ2-7; tentative D call: TRBD1 (6 bases). Sequenced input: PBMCs or T cells enriched from blood (not recorded which). This TCR was sampled from a woman aged 18 to 35 who had recovered from COVID-19. CDR3 residues: CAITNRDNSYEQYF. The CDR3 nucleotides are TGTGCCATCACCAACCGGGACAATTCCTACGAGCAGTACTTC.